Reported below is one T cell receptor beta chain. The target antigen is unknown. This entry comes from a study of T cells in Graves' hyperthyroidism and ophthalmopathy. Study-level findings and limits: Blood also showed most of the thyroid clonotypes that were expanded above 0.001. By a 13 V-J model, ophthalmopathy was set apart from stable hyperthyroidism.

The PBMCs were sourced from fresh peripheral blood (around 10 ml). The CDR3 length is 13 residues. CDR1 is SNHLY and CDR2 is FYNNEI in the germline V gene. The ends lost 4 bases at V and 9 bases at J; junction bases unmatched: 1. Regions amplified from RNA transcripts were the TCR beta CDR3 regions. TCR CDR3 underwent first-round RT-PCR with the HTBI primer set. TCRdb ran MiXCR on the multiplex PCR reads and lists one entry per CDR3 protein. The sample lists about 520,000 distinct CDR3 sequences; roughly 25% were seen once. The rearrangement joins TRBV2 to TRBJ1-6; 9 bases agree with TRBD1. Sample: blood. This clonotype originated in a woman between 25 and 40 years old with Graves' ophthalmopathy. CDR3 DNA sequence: TGTGCCAGCAGTGTGGACAGGGGTTCACCCCTCCACTTT. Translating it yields CASSVDRGSPLHF.